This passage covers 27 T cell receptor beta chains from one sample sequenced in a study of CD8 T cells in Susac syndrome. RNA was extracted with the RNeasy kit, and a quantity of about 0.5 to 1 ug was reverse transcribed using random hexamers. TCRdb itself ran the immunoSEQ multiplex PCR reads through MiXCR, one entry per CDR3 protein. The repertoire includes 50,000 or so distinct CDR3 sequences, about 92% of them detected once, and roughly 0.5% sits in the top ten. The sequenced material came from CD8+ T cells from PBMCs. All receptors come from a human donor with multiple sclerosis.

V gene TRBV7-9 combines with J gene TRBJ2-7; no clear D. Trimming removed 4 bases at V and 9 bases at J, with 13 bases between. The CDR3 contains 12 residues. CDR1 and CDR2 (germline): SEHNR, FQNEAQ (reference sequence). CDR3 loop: CASSSDSSAQYF. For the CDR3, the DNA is TGTGCCAGCAGCTCCGATTCCAGCGCGCAGTACTTC.

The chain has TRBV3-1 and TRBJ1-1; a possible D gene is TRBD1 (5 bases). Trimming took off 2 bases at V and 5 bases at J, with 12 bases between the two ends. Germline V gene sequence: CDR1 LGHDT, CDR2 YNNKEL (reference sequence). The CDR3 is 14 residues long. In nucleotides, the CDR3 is TGTGCCAGCAGCCAACAGGGTTCGCGAACTGAAGCTTTCTTT. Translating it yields CASSQQGSRTEAFF.

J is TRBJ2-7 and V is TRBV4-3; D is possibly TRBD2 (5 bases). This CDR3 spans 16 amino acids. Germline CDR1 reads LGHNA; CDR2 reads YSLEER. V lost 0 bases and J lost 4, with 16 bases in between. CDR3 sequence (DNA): TGCGCCAGCAGCCAAGATAGCCGGGGAGCAAGGTACGAGCAGTACTTC. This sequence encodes CASSQDSRGARYEQYF.

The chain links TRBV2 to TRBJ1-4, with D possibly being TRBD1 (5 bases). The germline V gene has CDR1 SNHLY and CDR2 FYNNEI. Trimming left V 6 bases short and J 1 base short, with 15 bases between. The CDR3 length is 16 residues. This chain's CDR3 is CASSGGPWKTNEKLFF. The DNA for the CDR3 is TGTGCCAGCAGCGGGGGACCCTGGAAAACTAATGAAAAACTGTTTTTT.

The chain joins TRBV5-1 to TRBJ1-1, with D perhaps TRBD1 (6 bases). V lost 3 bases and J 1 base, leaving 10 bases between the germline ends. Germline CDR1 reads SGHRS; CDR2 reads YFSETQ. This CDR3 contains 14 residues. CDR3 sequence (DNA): TGCGCCAGCAGCTCCGTACAGGGGAACACTGAAGCTTTCTTT. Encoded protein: CASSSVQGNTEAFF.

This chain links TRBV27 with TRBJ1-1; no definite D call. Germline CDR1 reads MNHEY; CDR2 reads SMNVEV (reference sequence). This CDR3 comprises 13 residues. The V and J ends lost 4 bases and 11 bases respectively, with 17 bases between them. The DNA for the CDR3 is TGTGCCAGCAGTTCTACAGTAGGATCGCGCGCTTTCTTT. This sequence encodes CASSSTVGSRAFF.

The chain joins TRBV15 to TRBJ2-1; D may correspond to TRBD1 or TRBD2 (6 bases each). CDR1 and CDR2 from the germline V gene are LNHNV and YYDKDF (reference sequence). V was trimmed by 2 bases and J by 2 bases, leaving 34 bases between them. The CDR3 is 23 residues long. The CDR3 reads CATSRSLDGGRLQPDWTYNEQFF. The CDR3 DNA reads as TGTGCCACCAGCAGATCCCTAGACGGGGGCCGATTACAACCAGATTGGACCTACAATGAGCAGTTCTTC.

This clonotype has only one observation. For the CDR3, the DNA is TGTGCCAGCAGCTTAGCGGGAGGACCGCTGAACACTGAAGCTTTCTTT. Amino acid sequence: CASSLAGGPLNTEAFF. The J gene is TRBJ1-1, the V gene TRBV7-6, with D uncertain. The CDR3 covers 16 residues. V was cut by 0 bases and J by 0 bases, with 11 bases left in between. Looked up from germline, CDR1 is SGHVS and CDR2 is FNYEAQ.

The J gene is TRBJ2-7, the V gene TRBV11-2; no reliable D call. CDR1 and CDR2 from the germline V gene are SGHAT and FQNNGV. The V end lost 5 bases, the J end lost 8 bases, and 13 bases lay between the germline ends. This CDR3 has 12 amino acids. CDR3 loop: CASSRYTVKQYF. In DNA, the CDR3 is TGTGCCAGCAGCCGATACACGGTGAAGCAGTACTTC.

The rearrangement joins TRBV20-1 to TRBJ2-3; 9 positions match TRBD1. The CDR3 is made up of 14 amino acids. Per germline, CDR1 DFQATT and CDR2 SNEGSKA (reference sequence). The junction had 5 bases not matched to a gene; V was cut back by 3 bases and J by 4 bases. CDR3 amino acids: CSARDRGSSDTQYF. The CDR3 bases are TGCAGTGCTAGGGACAGGGGAAGTTCAGATACGCAGTATTTT.

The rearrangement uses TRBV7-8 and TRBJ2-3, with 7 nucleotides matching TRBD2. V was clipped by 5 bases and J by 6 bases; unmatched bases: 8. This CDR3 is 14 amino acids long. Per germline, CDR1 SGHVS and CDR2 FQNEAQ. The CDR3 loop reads CASSPGLEADTQYF. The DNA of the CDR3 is TGTGCCAGCAGCCCTGGACTAGAAGCGGATACGCAGTATTTT. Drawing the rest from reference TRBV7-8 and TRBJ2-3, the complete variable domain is GAGVSQSPRYKVAKRGQDVALRCDPISGHVSLFWYQQALGQGPEFLTYFQNEAQLDKSGLPSDRFFAERPEGSVSTLKIQRTQQEDSAVYLCASSPGLEADTQYFGPGTRLTVL.

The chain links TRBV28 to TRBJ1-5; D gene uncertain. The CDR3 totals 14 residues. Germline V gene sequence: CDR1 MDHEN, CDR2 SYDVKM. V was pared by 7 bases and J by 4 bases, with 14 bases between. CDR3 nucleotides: TGTGCCAGCAACCTCGGGGATTCAAATCAGCCCCAGCATTTT. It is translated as CASNLGDSNQPQHF.

As DNA, the CDR3 is TGCGCCAGCAGCCAAGATTTCGGCGGGGGGGCTTATACGCAGTATTTT. Translation gives CASSQDFGGGAYTQYF. The chain uses TRBV4-3 and TRBJ2-3; TRBD2 matches 9 bases. CDR3 length equals 16 residues. V trimming: 0 bases; J trimming: 7 bases; junction bases outside the gene matches: 8. Germline-derived CDR1 and CDR2 are LGHNA and YSLEER.

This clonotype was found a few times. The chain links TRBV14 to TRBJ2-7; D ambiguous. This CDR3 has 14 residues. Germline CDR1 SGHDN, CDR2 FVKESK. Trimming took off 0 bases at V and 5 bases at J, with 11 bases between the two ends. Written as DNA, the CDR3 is TGTGCCAGCAGCCAAGATCTAGGGTACCACGAGCAGTACTTC. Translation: CASSQDLGYHEQYF.

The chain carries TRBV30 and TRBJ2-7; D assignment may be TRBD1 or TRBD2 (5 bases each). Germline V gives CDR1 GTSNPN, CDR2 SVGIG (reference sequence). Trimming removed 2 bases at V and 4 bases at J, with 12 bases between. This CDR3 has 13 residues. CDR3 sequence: CAWSTGPAYEQYF. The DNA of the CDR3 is TGTGCCTGGAGTACGGGACCCGCTTACGAGCAGTACTTC.

The CDR3 sequence is CSVAPPGRALYNEQFF. The CDR3 nucleotides are TGCAGCGTCGCCCCTCCCGGGAGGGCCCTCTACAATGAGCAGTTCTTC. V is TRBV29-1 and J is TRBJ2-1; 8 bases agree with TRBD2. CDR3 length: 16 amino acids. Germline CDR1 SQVTM, CDR2 ANQGSEA. J lost 3 bases, V lost 6 bases, and 13 bases had no gene match.

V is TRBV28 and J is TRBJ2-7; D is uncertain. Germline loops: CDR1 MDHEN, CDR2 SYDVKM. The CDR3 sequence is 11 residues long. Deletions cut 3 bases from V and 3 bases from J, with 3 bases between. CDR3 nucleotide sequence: TGTGCCAGCAGTTTTTTCTACGAGCAGTACTTC. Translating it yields CASSFFYEQYF.

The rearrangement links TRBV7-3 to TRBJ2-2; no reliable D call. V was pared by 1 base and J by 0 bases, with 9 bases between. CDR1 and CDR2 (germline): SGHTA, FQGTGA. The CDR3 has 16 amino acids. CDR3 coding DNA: TGTGCCAGCAGCTTAAGTGCTTTCGCGAACACCGGGGAGCTGTTTTTT. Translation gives CASSLSAFANTGELFF.

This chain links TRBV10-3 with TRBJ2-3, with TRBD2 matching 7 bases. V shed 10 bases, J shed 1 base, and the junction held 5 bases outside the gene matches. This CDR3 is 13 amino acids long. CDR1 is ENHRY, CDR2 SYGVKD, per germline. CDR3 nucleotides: TGTGCCACCCGACTAGCCGGCACAGATACGCAGTATTTT. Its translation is CATRLAGTDTQYF.

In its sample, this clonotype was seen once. The DNA for the CDR3 is TGCGCCAGCCCTAGGGGACAGGGGGCCCACGAGCAGTACTTC. Residues: CASPRGQGAHEQYF. This chain links TRBV10-1 with TRBJ2-7; 12 nucleotides agree with TRBD1. Germline trimming cut 8 bases from V and 5 bases from J; bases unmatched to any gene: 7. Per germline, CDR1 WNHNN and CDR2 SYGVQD (reference sequence). The length of the CDR3 is 14 residues.

CDR3 residues: CASSLSEGIDYNEQFF. In DNA form, the CDR3 reads TGTGCCAGCAGTTTATCCGAAGGAATAGACTACAATGAGCAGTTCTTC. V usage is TRBV28 and J usage is TRBJ2-1; unclear D gene. Germline V gives CDR1 MDHEN, CDR2 SYDVKM. The length of the CDR3 is 16 residues. The V gene lost 1 base and the J gene lost 3 bases, with 13 bases spanning the gap.

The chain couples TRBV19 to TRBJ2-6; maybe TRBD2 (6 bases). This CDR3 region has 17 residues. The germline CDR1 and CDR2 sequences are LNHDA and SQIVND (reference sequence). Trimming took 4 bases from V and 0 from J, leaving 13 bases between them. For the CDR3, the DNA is TGTGCCAGTAGTAGGGGACTCCTCTCCTCTGGGGCCAACGTCCTGACTTTC. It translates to CASSRGLLSSGANVLTF.

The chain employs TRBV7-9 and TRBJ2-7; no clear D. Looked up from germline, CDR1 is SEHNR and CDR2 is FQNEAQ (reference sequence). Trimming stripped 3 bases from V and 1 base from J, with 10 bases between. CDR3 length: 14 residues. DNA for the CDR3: TGTGCCAGCAGCTTTGATGGGCCATCCTACGAGCAGTACTTC. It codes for CASSFDGPSYEQYF.

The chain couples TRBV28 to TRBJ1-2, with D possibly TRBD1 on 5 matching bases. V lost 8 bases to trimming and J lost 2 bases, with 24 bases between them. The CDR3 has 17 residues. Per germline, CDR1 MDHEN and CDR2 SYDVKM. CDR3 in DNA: TGTGCCAGCTCTCTTCCTGACGAGGCAGGGTTAAACTATGGCTACACCTTC. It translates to CASSLPDEAGLNYGYTF.

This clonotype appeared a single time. The CDR3 region is CSAATGTGVGEQYF. The DNA for the CDR3 is TGCAGCGCCGCGACTGGGACAGGAGTCGGAGAGCAGTACTTC. This chain links TRBV29-1 with TRBJ2-7, with TRBD1 matching over 8 bases. The J segment lost 7 bases and the V segment lost 7 bases, leaving 15 bases of the junction unmatched. The germline gives CDR1 SQVTM, CDR2 ANQGSEA. The CDR3 is 14 residues long.

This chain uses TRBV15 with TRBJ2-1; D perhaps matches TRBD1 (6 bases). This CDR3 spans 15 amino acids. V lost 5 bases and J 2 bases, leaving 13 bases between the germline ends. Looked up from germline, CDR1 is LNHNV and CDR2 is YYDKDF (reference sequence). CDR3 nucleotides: TGTGCCACCAGCTCCCGGGACACAGCCTACAATGAGCAGTTCTTC. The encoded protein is CATSSRDTAYNEQFF.

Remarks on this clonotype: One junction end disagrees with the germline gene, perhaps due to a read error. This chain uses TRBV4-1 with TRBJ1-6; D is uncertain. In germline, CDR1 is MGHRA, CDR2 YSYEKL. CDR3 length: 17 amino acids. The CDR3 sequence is CASSRTKGTLGNSPLHF. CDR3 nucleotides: TGCGCCAGCAGTCGGACCAAAGGTACCTTGGGTAATTCCCCCCTCCACTTT.